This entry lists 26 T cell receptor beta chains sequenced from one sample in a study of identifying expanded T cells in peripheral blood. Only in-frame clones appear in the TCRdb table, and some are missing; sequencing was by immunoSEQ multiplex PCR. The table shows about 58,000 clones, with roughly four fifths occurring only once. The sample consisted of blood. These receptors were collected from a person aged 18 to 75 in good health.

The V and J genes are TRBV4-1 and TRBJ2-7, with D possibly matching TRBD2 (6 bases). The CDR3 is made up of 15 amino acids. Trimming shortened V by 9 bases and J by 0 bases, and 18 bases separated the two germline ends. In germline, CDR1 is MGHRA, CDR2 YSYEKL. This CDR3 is CASARSGSSSYEQYF. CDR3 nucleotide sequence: TGCGCCAGTGCCCGTAGCGGTTCAAGCTCCTACGAGCAGTACTTC.

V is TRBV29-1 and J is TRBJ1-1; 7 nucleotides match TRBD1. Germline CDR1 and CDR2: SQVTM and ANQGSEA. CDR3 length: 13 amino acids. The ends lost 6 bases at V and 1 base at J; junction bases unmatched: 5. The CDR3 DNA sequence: TGCAGCGTGAACAGGGGTTGGAACACTGAAGCTTTCTTT. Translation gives CSVNRGWNTEAFF.

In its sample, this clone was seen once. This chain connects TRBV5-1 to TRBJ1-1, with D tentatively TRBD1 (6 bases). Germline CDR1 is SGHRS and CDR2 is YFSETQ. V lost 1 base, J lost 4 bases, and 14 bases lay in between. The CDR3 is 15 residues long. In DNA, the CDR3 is TGCGCCAGCAGCTTGTTCCCAGGGGCTGGCACTGAAGCTTTCTTT. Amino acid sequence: CASSLFPGAGTEAFF.

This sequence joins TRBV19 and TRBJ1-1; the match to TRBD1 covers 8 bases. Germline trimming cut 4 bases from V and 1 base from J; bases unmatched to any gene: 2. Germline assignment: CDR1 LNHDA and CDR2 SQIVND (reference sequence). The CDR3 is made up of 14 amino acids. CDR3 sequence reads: CASSSGQGNTEAFF. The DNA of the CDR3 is TGTGCCAGTAGTAGCGGACAGGGGAACACTGAAGCTTTCTTT.

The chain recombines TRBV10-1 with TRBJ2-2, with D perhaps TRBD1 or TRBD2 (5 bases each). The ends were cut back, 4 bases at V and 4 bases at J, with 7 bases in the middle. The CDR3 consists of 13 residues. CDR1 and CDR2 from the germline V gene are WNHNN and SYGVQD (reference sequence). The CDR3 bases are TGCGCCAGCAGTGTGGGACCCACCGGGGAGCTGTTTTTT. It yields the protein CASSVGPTGELFF.

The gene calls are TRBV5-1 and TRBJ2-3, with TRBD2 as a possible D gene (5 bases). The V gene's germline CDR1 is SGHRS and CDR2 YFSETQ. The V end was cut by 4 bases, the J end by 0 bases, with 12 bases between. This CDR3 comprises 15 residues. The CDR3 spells CASSEGYSSTDTQYF. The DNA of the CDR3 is TGCGCCAGCAGCGAGGGATACTCTAGCACAGATACGCAGTATTTT.

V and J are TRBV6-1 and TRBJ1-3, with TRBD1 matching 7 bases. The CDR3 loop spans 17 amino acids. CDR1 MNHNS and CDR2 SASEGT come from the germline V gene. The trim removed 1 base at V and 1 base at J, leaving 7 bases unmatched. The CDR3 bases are TGTGCCAGCAGTGAAGTTGGCAGGGGGACTTCTGGAAACACCATATATTTT. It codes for CASSEVGRGTSGNTIYF.

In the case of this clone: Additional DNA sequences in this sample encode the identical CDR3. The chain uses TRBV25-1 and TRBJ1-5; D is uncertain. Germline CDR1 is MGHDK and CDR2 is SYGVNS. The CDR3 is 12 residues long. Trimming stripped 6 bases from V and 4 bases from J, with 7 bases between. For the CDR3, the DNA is TGTGCCAGCAGAGACGGAAATCAGCCCCAGCATTTT. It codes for CASRDGNQPQHF.

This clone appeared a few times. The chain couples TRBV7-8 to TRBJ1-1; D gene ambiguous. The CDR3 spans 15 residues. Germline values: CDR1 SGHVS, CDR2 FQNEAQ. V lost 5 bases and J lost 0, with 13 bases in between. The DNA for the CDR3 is TGTGCCAGCAGCGGTACATGGGGAATGAACACTGAAGCTTTCTTT. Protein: CASSGTWGMNTEAFF.

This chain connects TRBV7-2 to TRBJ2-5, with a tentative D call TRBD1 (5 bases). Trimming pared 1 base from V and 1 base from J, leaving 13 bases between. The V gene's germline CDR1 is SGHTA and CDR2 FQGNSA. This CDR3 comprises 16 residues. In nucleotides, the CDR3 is TGTGCCAGCAGCTTAGAAAAGGGGCGCCTCCAAGAGACCCAGTACTTC. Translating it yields CASSLEKGRLQETQYF.

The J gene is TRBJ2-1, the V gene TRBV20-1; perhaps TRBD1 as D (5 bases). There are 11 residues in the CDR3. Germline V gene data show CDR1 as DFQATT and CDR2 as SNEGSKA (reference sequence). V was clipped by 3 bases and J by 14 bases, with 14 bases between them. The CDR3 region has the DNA TGCAGTGCTAGTCTTCGTGGGGCTGAGTTCTTC. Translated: CSASLRGAEFF.

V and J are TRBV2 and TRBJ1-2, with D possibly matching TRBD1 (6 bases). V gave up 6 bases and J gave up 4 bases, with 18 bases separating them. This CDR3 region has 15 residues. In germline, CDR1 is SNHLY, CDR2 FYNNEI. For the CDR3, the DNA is TGTGCCAGCAGGCGAGGCGGGGGCGTAAGCTATGGCTACACCTTC. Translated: CASRRGGGVSYGYTF.

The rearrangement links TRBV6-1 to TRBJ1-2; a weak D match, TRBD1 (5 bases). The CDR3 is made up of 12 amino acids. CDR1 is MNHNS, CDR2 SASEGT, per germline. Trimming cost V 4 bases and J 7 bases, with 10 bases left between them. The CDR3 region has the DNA TGTGCCAGCAGTGTAGGGGATGCTGGCTACACCTTC. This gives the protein CASSVGDAGYTF.

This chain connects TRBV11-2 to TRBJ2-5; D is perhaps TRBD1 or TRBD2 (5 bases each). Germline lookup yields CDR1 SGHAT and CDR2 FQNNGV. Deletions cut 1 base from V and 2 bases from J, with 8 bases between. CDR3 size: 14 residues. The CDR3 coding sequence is TGTGCCAGCAGCTTAGCTGGGGGACAAGAGACCCAGTACTTC. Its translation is CASSLAGGQETQYF.

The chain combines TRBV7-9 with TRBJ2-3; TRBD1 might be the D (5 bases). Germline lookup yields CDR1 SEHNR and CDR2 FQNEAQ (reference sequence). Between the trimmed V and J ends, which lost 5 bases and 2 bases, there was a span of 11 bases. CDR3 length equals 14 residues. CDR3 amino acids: CASSTRQSTDTQYF. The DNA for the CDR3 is TGTGCCAGCAGCACCCGACAGTCCACAGATACGCAGTATTTT. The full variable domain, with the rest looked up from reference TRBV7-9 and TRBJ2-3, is DTGVSQNPRHKITKRGQNVTFRCDPISEHNRLYWYRQTLGQGPEFLTYFQNEAQLEKSRLLSDRFSAERPKGSFSTLEIQRTEQGDSAMYLCASSTRQSTDTQYFGPGTRLTVL.

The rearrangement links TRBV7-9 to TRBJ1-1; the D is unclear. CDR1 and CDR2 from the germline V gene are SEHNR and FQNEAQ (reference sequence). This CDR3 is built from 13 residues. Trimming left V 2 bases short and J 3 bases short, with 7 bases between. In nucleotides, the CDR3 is TGTGCCAGCAGCTTATTATTCCACACTGAAGCTTTCTTT. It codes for CASSLLFHTEAFF.

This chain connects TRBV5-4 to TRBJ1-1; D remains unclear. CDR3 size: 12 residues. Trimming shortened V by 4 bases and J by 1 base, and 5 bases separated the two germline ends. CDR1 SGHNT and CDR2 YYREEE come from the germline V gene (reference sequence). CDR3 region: CASSMRNTEAFF. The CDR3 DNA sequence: TGTGCCAGCAGCATGAGGAACACTGAAGCTTTCTTT. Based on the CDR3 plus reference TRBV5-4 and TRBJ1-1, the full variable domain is ETGVTQSPTHLIKTRGQQVTLRCSSQSGHNTVSWYQQALGQGPQFIFQYYREEENGRGNFPPRFSGLQFPNYSSELNVNALELDDSALYLCASSMRNTEAFFGQGTRLTVV.

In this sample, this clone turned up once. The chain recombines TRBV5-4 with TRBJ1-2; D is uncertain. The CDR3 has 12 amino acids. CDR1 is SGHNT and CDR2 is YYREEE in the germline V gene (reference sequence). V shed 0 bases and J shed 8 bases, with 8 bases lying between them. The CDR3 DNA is TGTGCCAGCAGCTTGGGTTCTCTCGGCTACACCTTC. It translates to CASSLGSLGYTF.

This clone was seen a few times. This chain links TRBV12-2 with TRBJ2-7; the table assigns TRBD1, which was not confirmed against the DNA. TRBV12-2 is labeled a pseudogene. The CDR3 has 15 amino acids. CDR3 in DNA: TGTGCAAGTCGCCTACCCCTGGGACAGGGAGGCGAGCAGTACGTC. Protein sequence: CASRLPLGQGGEQYV.

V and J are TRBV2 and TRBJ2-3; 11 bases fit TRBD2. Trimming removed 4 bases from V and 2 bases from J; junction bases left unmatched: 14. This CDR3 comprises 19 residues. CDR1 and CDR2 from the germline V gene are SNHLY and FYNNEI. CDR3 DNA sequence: TGTGCCAGCAGTGCCCTCCTAGCGGGGGGAATGGCACACACAGATACGCAGTATTTT. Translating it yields CASSALLAGGMAHTDTQYF.

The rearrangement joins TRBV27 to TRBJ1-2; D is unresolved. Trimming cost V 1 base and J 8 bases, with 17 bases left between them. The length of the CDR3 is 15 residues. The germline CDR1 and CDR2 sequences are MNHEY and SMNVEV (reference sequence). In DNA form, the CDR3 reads TGTGCCAGCAGTTTATTGGGCCTGAAGGAAGCAGGCTACACCTTC. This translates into CASSLLGLKEAGYTF.

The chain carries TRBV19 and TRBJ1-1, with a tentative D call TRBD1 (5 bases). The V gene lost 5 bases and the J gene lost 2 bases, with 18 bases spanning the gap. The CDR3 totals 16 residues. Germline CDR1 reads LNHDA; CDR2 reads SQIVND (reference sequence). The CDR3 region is CASSRGGVRGNTEAFF. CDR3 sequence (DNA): TGTGCCAGTAGTCGGGGAGGGGTAAGAGGAAACACTGAAGCTTTCTTT.

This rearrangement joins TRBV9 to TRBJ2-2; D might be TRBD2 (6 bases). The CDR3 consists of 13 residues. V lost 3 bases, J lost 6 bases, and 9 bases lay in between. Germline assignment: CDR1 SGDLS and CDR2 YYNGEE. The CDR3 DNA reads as TGTGCCAGCAGCGGACTAGTGCCCGGGGAGCTGTTTTTT. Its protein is CASSGLVPGELFF.

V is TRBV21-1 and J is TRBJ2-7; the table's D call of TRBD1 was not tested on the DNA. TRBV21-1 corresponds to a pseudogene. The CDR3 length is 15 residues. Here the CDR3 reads CATHRGHTPPYEQYV. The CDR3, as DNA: TGTGCCACACACAGGGGACACACTCCCCCCTACGAGCAGTACGTC.

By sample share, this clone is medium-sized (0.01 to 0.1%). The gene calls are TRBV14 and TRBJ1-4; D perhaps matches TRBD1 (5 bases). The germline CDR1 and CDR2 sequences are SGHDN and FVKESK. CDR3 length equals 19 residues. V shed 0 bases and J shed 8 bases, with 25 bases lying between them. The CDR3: CASSQDGGRSGGLGEKLFF. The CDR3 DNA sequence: TGTGCCAGCAGCCAAGATGGGGGAAGGTCGGGCGGGCTGGGAGAAAAACTGTTTTTT.

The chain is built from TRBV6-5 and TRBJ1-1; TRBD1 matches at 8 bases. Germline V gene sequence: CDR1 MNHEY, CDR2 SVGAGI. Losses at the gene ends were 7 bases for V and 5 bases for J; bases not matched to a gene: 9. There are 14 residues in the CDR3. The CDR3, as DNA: TGTGCCAGCACCATTGGACAGGGCAAGACTGAAGCTTTCTTT. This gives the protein CASTIGQGKTEAFF.